This T cell receptor beta chain was sequenced during a study of CD8 T cells in ankylosing spondylitis. In TCRdb, the 5' RACE reads were re-called with MiXCR into one record per CDR3 protein. The table has 400,000 or so distinct CDR3 sequences, 25% to 30% seen once. Study-wide results and caveats: Blood of patients with ankylosing spondylitis appeared to be characterized by a TCR beta motif of several highly homologous variants.

In its sample, this clonotype was seen a few times. Its specificity is not known. The receptor was isolated from a male donor with ankylosing spondylitis. Sample: blood, either unsorted or a sorted T cell fraction (not recorded which).

This CDR3 is CSAAGRGDNEQFF. Here the CDR3 DNA reads TGCAGTGCCGCCGGCAGGGGGGACAATGAGCAGTTCTTC. The gene calls are TRBV20-1 and TRBJ2-1, with D possibly matching TRBD1 (7 bases). Germline values: CDR1 DFQATT, CDR2 SNEGSKA (reference sequence). CDR3 size: 13 residues. V was cut by 6 bases and J by 5 bases, with 14 bases left in between.